A selection of T cell receptor beta chains follows, all from one sample in a study of T cell repertoires in cytomegalovirus infection. TCRdb re-analysed the reads in MiXCR, keeping a single row per CDR3 protein. Of 170,000 or so distinct CDR3 sequences listed, about 15% are singletons. The specimen sequenced was PBMCs. The receptor set was obtained from a human donor in good health (CMV status not recorded). Some clones in this sample may be carry-over from other donors' samples. The CDR3 runs from the conserved cysteine through the conserved F or W. A D gene is named only where the DNA matches it firmly. Expanded clones are given a class, and other clones once, few, many or no size at all.

- TRBJ1-1 TRBV7-2 - TGTGCCAGCAGCTTAGCATGGAGCGGGGGGACTGAAGCTTTCTTT CASSLAWSGGTEAFF
- TRBJ1-2 TRBV7-4 - TGTGCCAGCAGTCATCCCCAGGTGTTTGGGCTGGATGGCTACACCTTC CASSHPQVFGLDGYTF
TRBD1 TRBJ2-2 TRBV6-5 - TGTGCCAGCAGTCCGGGACAGGAGGAGACCGGGGAGCTGTTTTTT CASSPGQEETGELFF
- TRBJ1-4 TRBV5-1 few TGCGCCAGCAGCTTGGGTCATCATCCTGAAAAACTGTTTTTT CASSLGHHPEKLFF
TRBD1 TRBJ2-7 TRBV6-2/TRBV6-3 many TGTGCCAGCAGAGAGGGGGCCAGGGAGCAGTACTTC CASREGAREQYF
- TRBJ2-7 TRBV29-1 many TGCAGCGTTGGGGGGATATCCTACGAGCAGTACTTC CSVGGISYEQYF
- TRBJ2-7 TRBV28 few TGTGCCAGCAGTTCGGGGAACTACGAGCAGTACTTC CASSSGNYEQYF
TRBD2 TRBJ2-1 TRBV20-1 - TGCAGTGCTAGACAGCTAGCGGGAGACTACAATGAGCAGTTCTTC CSARQLAGDYNEQFF
- TRBJ2-3 TRBV29-1 few TGCAGCGTTGCTTTTTCAAGCACAGATACGCAGTATTTT CSVAFSSTDTQYF
- TRBJ2-1 TRBV20-1 - TGCAGTGCTAGAGATCAACCAGCCAGGAATGAGCAGTTCTTC CSARDQPARNEQFF
TRBD2 TRBJ2-7 TRBV27 few TGTGCCAGCAGTCCGATGCTAGCGGGGGGGCCGGGGGAGCAGTACTTC CASSPMLAGGPGEQYF
TRBD1 TRBJ1-2 TRBV7-2 many TGTGCCAGCAGCTCCAGACAGGGGGTGGGCTACACCTTC CASSSRQGVGYTF
- TRBJ2-4 TRBV7-2 many TGTGCCAGCAGCTTAGAGTTAATAAACATTCAGTACTTC CASSLELINIQYF
TRBD1 TRBJ2-5 TRBV7-2 many TGTGCCAGCAGTCTCGACAGGGCAATAGGAGAGACCCAGTACTTC CASSLDRAIGETQYF
- TRBJ2-6 TRBV27 few TGTGCCAGCAGTTTATTTGGGAACTCTGGGGCCAACGTCCTGACTTTC CASSLFGNSGANVLTF
- TRBJ2-1 TRBV19 few TGTGCCAGTAGTATGAGACGGGGTGGCAATGAGCAGTTCTTC CASSMRRGGNEQFF
- TRBJ2-7 TRBV12-3/TRBV12-4 - TGTGCCAGCAGTTCCTCCGGGGGCGACGAGCAGTACTTC CASSSSGGDEQYF
- TRBJ2-1 TRBV29-1 few TGCAGCGTTGGTTCTTACTCCTACAATGAGCAGTTCTTC CSVGSYSYNEQFF
- TRBJ2-7 TRBV5-6 many TGTGCCAGCAGCTGGCTGTTGTACGAGCAGTACTTC CASSWLLYEQYF
- TRBJ2-7 TRBV7-4 - TGTGCCAGCAGCTTAGCCTCCTCGGGTTGGATTAGGGGATCCTCCTACGATCAGTACTTC CASSLASSGWIRGSSYDQYF
TRBD1 TRBJ1-1 TRBV3-1 once TGTGCCAGCAGCTATAGACGGGACAGATCGAACACTGAAGCTTTCTTT CASSYRRDRSNTEAFF
TRBD2 TRBJ2-1 TRBV20-1 - TGCAGCTCTTCTTCGGGACTAGCGGTTTCCTACAATGAGCAGTTCTTC CSSSSGLAVSYNEQFF
- TRBJ1-2 TRBV13 - TGTGCCAGCAGCTTAGGGACGGAGTCGAACTATGGCTACACCTTC CASSLGTESNYGYTF
- TRBJ1-3 TRBV19 - TGTGCCAGTAGTGTAGACTTCTCTGGAAACACCATATATTTT CASSVDFSGNTIYF
- TRBJ1-2 TRBV12-3/TRBV12-4 - TGTGCCAGCAGTTATGACAGCTTGTATGGCTACACCTTC CASSYDSLYGYTF
TRBD2 TRBJ2-3 TRBV7-2 many TGTGCCAGCAGCTTATTCTCGGCGGGAGTTCTCACAGATACGCAGTATTTT CASSLFSAGVLTDTQYF
TRBD1 TRBJ1-1 TRBV30 - TGTGCCTGGACCCTAAGGGGGCAGAACACTGAAGCTTTCTTT CAWTLRGQNTEAFF
TRBD2 TRBJ2-3 TRBV28 many TGTGCCAGCAGTTTAGGGACTAGCGGCACAGATACGCAGTATTTT CASSLGTSGTDTQYF
- TRBJ2-5 TRBV14 - TGTGCCAGCAGCCAACAACCCCTACTACAAGAGACCCAGTACTTC CASSQQPLLQETQYF
- TRBJ2-2 TRBV12-3/TRBV12-4 many TGTGCCAGCGGGTTAAGCACCGGGGAGCTGTTTTTT CASGLSTGELFF
TRBD1 TRBJ2-2 TRBV19 few TGTGCCAGTGTCAGGGGGCCGGGCACCGGGGAGCTGTTTTTT CASVRGPGTGELFF
TRBD2 TRBJ2-3 TRBV6-5 few TGTGCCAGCAGTAAAGATTACGGGAGGGCAACAGATACGCAGTATTTT CASSKDYGRATDTQYF
- TRBJ1-5 TRBV29-1 - TGCAGCGCCCGAGGGGGGCAGGGTCAGCCCCAGCATTTT CSARGGQGQPQHF
TRBD2 TRBJ2-1 TRBV4-2 many TGTGCCAGCAGCCGTCGGCTAGCGGGAGGCTCCGATGAGCAGTTCTTC CASSRRLAGGSDEQFF
- TRBJ1-5 TRBV7-2 many TGTGCCAGCAGCTCCGGACAGATTAGCAATCAGCCCCAGCATTTT CASSSGQISNQPQHF
- TRBJ2-4 TRBV6-1 few TGTGCCAGCAGTGGATTATCCGTAGCCAAAAACATTCAGTACTTC CASSGLSVAKNIQYF
- TRBJ2-3 TRBV7-9 many TGTGCCAGCAGCCCCTTGGGGGTTACTAGCACAGATACGCAGTATTTT CASSPLGVTSTDTQYF
- TRBJ2-3 TRBV28 many TGTGCCAGCAGTTTTTCAGGGTCGGAGGACACAGATACGCAGTATTTT CASSFSGSEDTDTQYF
- TRBJ2-7 TRBV28 - TGTGCCAGCAGGTCCGGGACGAAGGAGCAGTACTTC CASRSGTKEQYF
- TRBJ1-3 TRBV28 many TGTGCCAGCAGTTTTACCTTCTCTGGAAACACCATATATTTT CASSFTFSGNTIYF